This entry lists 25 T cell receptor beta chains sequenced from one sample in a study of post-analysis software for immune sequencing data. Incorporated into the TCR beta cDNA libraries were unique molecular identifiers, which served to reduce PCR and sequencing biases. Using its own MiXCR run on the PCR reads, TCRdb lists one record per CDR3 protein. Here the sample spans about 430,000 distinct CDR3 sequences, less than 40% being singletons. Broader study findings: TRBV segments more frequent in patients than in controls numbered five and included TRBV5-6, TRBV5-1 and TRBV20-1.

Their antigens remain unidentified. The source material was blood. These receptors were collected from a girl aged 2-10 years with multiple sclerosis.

The CDR3: CSATGGQTEAFF. CDR3 sequence (DNA): TGCAGCGCCACAGGGGGCCAAACTGAAGCTTTCTTT. The gene calls are TRBV29-1 and TRBJ1-1; 9 positions agree with TRBD1. This CDR3 has 12 amino acids. CDR1 is SQVTM, CDR2 ANQGSEA, per germline. J gave up 5 bases and V 7 bases, and 5 bases lay outside the gene matches.

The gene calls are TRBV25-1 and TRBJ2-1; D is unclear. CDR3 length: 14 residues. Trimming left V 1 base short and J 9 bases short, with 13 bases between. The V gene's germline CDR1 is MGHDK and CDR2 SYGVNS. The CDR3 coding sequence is TGTGCCAGCAGTGAATTAGTGGAGTTCGGTGAGCAGTTCTTC. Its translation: CASSELVEFGEQFF. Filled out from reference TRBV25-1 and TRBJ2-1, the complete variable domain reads EADIYQTPRYLVIGTGKKITLECSQTMGHDKMYWYQQDPGMELHLIHYSYGVNSTEKGDLSSESTVSRIRTEHFPLTLESARPSHTSQYLCASSELVEFGEQFFGPGTRLTVL.

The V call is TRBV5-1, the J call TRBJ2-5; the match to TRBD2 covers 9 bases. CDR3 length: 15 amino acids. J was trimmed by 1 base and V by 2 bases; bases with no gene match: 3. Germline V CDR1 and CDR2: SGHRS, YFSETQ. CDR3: CASSFSRGGQETQYF. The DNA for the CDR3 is TGCGCCAGCAGCTTTTCGCGGGGGGGCCAAGAGACCCAGTACTTC. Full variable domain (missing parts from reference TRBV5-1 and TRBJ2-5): KAGVTQTPRYLIKTRGQQVTLSCSPISGHRSVSWYQQTPGQGLQFLFEYFSETQRNKGNFPGRFSGRQFSNSRSEMNVSTLELGDSALYLCASSFSRGGQETQYFGPGTRLLVL.

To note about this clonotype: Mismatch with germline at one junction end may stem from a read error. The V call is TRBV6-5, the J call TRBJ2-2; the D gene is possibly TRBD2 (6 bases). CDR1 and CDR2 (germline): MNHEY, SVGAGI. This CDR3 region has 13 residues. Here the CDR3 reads CASSYSGDGELFF. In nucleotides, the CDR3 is TGCGCCAGCAGTTACTCGGGGGACGGGGAGCTGTTTTTT.

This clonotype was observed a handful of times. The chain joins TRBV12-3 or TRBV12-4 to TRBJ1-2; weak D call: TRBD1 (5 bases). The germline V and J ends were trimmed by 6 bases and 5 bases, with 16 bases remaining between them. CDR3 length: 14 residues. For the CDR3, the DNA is TGTGCCAGCAGCTTAACGCCGCGACAGTATGGCTACACCTTC. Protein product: CASSLTPRQYGYTF.

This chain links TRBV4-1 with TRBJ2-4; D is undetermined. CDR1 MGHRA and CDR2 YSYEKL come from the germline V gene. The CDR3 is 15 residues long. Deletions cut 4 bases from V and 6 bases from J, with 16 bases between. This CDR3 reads CASSPNTNYANIQYF. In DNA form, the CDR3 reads TGCGCCAGCAGCCCTAATACTAATTATGCAAACATTCAGTACTTC.

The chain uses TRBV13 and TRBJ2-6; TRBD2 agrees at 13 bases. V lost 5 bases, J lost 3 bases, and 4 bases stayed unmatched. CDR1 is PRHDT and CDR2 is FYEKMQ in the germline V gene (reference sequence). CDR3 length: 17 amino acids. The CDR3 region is CASSTGLAGDGANVLTF. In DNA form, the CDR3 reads TGTGCCAGCAGCACTGGACTAGCGGGAGATGGGGCCAACGTCCTGACTTTC.

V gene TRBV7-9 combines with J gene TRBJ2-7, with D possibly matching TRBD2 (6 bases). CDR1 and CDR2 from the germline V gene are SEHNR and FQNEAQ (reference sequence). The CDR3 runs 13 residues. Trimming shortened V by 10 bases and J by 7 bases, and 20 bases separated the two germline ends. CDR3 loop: CATHSGGSMEQYF. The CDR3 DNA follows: TGTGCCACGCATTCCGGGGGTTCTATGGAGCAGTACTTC.

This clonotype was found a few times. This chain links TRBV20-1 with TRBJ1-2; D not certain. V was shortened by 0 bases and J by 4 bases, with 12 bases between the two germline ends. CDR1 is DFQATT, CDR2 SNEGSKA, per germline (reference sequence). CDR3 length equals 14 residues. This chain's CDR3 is CSARDGPGGYGYTF. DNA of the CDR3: TGCAGTGCTAGAGACGGCCCGGGAGGCTATGGCTACACCTTC.

CDR3 amino acids: CASSVVAGGPNVLTADTQYF. Written as DNA, the CDR3 is TGCGCCAGCAGCGTTGTAGCGGGAGGCCCCAATGTGCTCACGGCAGATACGCAGTATTTT. The rearrangement joins TRBV4-3 to TRBJ2-3; TRBD2 aligns across 10 bases. Germline V gene sequence: CDR1 LGHNA, CDR2 YSLEER. V dropped 5 bases and J dropped 4; count of bases not matched to a gene: 21. CDR3 length: 20 amino acids.

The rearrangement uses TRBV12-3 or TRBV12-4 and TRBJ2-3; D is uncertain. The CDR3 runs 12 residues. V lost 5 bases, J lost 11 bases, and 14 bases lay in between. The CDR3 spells CASSVRADVQYF. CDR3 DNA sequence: TGTGCCAGCAGTGTAAGAGCAGATGTGCAGTATTTT.

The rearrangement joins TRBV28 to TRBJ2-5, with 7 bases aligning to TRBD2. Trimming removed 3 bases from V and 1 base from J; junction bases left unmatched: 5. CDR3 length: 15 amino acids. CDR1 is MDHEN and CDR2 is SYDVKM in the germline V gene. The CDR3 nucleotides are TGTGCCAGCAGTTTGGCCCCGGGGGGCCAAGAGACCCAGTACTTC. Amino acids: CASSLAPGGQETQYF.

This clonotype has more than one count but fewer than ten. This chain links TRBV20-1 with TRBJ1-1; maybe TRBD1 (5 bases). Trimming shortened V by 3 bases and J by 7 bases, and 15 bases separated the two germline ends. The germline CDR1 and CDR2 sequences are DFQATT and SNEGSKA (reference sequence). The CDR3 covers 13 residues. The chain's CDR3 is CSARIPGLYEAFF. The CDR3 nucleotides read TGCAGTGCTAGGATCCCAGGGCTTTATGAAGCTTTCTTT.

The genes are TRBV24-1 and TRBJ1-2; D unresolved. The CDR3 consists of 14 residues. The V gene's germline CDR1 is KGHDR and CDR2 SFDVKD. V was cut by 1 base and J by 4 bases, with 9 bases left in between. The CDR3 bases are TGTGCCACCAGTGATTTTAACAGCGCCTATGGCTACACCTTC. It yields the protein CATSDFNSAYGYTF.

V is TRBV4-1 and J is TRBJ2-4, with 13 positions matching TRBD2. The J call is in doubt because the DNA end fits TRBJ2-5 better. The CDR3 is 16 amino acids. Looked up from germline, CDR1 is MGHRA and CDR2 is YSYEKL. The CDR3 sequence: CASSPRGLAGKETQYF. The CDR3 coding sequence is TGCGCCAGCAGCCCTCGGGGACTAGCGGGGAAAGAGACCCAGTACTTC.

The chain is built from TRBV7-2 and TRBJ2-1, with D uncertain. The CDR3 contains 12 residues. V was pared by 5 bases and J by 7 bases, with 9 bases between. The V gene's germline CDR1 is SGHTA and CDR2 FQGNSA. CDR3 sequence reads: CASSPHRNEQFF. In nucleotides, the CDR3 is TGTGCCAGCAGCCCCCACAGAAATGAGCAGTTCTTC.

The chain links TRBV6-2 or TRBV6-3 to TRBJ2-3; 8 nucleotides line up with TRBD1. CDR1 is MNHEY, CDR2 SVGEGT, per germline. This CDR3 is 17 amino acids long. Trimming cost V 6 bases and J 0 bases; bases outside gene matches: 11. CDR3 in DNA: TGTGCCAGCAGCCGGGGGACAGGCGCGATAAGCACAGATACGCAGTATTTT. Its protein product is CASSRGTGAISTDTQYF.

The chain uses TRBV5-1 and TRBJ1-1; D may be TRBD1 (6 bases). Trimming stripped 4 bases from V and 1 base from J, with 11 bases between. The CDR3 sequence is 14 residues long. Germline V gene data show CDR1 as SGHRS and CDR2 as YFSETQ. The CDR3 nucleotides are TGCGCCAGCAGCCGGGTGACAGGGAACACTGAAGCTTTCTTT. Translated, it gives CASSRVTGNTEAFF.

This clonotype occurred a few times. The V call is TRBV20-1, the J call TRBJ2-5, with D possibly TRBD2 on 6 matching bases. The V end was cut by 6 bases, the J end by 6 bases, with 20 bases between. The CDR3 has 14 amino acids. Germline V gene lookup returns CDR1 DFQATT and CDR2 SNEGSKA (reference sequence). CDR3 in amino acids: CSAEFGTPTKTQYF. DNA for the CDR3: TGCAGTGCGGAATTCGGGACTCCCACAAAGACCCAGTACTTC.

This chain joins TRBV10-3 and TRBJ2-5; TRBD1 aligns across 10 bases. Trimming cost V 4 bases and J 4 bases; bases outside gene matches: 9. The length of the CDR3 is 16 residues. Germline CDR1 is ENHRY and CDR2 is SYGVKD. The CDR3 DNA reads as TGTGCCATCAGTGTAGTGGGACAGGGGAGTGGAGAGACCCAGTACTTC. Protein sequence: CAISVVGQGSGETQYF.

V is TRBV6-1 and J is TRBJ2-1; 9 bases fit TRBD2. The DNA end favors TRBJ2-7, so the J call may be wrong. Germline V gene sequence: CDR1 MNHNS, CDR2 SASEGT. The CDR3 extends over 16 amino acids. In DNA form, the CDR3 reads TGTGCCAGCAGTGATTATAGCGGGAGCCCCTACAATGAGCAGTACTTC. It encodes CASSDYSGSPYNEQYF.

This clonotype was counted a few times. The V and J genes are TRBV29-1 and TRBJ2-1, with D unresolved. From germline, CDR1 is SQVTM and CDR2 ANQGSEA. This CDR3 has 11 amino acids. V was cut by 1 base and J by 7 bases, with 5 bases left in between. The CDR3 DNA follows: TGCAGCGTTGAAGGAATAAATGAGCAGTTCTTC. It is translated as CSVEGINEQFF.

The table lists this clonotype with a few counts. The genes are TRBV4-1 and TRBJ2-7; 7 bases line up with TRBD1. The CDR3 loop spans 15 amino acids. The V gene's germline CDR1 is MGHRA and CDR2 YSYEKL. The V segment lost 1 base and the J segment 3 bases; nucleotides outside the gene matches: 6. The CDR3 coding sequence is TGCGCCAGCAGCCAAGTTATACAGGGGAACTACGAGCAGTACTTC. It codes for CASSQVIQGNYEQYF.

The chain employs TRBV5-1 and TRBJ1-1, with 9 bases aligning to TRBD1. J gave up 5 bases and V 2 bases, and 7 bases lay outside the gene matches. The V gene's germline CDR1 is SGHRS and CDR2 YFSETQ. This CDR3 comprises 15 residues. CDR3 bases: TGCGCCAGCAGCTTTAATAACAGGGGGCGGACTGAAGCTTTCTTT. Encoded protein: CASSFNNRGRTEAFF.

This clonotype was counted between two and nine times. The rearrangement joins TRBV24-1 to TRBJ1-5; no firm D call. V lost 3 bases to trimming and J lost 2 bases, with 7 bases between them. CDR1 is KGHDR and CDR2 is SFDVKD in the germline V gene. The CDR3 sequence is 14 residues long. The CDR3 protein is CATSDPDGNQPQHF. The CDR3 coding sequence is TGTGCCACCAGTGATCCCGATGGCAATCAGCCCCAGCATTTT.